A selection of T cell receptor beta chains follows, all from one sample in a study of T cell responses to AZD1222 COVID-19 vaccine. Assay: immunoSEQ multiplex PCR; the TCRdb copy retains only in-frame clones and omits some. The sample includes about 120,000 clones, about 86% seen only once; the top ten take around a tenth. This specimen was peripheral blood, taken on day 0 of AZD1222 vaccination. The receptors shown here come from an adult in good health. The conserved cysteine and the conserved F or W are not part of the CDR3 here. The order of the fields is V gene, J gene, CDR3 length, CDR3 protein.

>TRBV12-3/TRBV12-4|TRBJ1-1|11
ASRGGIGLQAF
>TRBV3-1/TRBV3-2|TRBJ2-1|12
ASSRTGTNNEQF
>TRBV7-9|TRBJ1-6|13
ASSARRSYNSPLH
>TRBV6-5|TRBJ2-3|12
ASRLRGRTDTQY
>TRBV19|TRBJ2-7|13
ASSISGTGYYEQY
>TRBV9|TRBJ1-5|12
ASSVEGTNQPQH
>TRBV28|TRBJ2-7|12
ASSVTGPSYEQY
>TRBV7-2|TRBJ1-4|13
ASSLGGGESGKLF
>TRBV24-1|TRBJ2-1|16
ATSDSLAGGARYNEQF
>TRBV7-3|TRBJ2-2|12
ASRDQGDTGELF
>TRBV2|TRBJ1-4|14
ASSADRVGSGEKLF
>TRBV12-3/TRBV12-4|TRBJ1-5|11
ASSYRGVQPQH
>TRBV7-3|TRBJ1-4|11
ASSSDSNEKLF
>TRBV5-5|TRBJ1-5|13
ASSFTDQGNQPQH
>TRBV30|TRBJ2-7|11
AWSRTGTYEQY
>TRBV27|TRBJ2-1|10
ATAGPYNEQF